These T cell receptor beta chains were read from a single sample in a study of cytomegalovirus exposure and HLA in healthy donors. This table comes from immunoSEQ multiplex PCR, and its TCRdb copy is limited to in-frame clones, with some not included. The table shows approximately 100,000 clones, with 71% occurring only once. Sequencing was performed on PBMCs. These receptors originate from a female donor in good health and CMV-seronegative. Both conserved end residues are part of each CDR3. D genes are given only for firm matches. For some rows the clone size is stated as once, few or many, or as a class when expanded; others skip it.

CDR3nt: TGTGCCAGCAGTGAAACAGGTTCGCACGAGCAGTACTTC
CDR3aa: CASSETGSHEQYF
j_gene: TRBJ2-7
d_gene: -
v_gene: TRBV25-1
abundance: -

CDR3nt: TGTGCCAGCAGAGAGGGACAGGGGGCTAACTATGGCTACACCTTC
CDR3aa: CASREGQGANYGYTF
j_gene: TRBJ1-2
d_gene: -
v_gene: TRBV21-1
abundance: -

CDR3nt: TGTGCCAGCTCACCGTCGGCAGGGGTGCGCCAAGAGACCCAGTACTTC
CDR3aa: CASSPSAGVRQETQYF
j_gene: TRBJ2-5
d_gene: -
v_gene: TRBV18
abundance: -

CDR3nt: TGTGCCAGCAGTTACGCGGGGACGGGAGGCTACACCTTC
CDR3aa: CASSYAGTGGYTF
j_gene: TRBJ1-2
d_gene: -
v_gene: TRBV6-6
abundance: few

CDR3nt: TGTGCCAGCAGCGAGGGGCCGAGTGGAAACAATGAGCAGTTCTTC
CDR3aa: CASSEGPSGNNEQFF
j_gene: TRBJ2-1
d_gene: -
v_gene: TRBV9
abundance: -

CDR3nt: TGCAGCGTTGAAGATGCCGGGTGGGAGACCCAGTACTTC
CDR3aa: CSVEDAGWETQYF
j_gene: TRBJ2-5
d_gene: -
v_gene: TRBV29-1
abundance: -

CDR3nt: TGTGCCACCAGCAGGAGTTTAGCGGGAACCTACGAGCAGTACTTC
CDR3aa: CATSRSLAGTYEQYF
j_gene: TRBJ2-7
d_gene: TRBD2
v_gene: TRBV15
abundance: -

CDR3nt: TGTGCCAGCAGCTTGGCACATTACAATGAGCAGTTCTTC
CDR3aa: CASSLAHYNEQFF
j_gene: TRBJ2-1
d_gene: -
v_gene: TRBV5-5
abundance: -

CDR3nt: TGTGCCAGTAGTAAGGGACTAGCTTATTACAATGAGCAGTTCTTC
CDR3aa: CASSKGLAYYNEQFF
j_gene: TRBJ2-1
d_gene: TRBD2
v_gene: TRBV19
abundance: -

CDR3nt: TGTGCCAGCGAAAGCGGGGAATCCTACAATGAGCAGTTCTTC
CDR3aa: CASESGESYNEQFF
j_gene: TRBJ2-1
d_gene: TRBD2
v_gene: TRBV4-2
abundance: -

CDR3nt: TGTGCCAGCAGTTTAGGAGCAGGGTCCAGATTGTTTACTGAAGCTTTCTTT
CDR3aa: CASSLGAGSRLFTEAFF
j_gene: TRBJ1-1
d_gene: -
v_gene: TRBV27
abundance: -

CDR3nt: TGTGCCAGCAGCCTCGGGACTAGCGAAGCCAATGAGCAGTTCTTC
CDR3aa: CASSLGTSEANEQFF
j_gene: TRBJ2-1
d_gene: TRBD2
v_gene: TRBV28
abundance: few

CDR3nt: TGTGCCACCAGCAGAGGACAGGGGATCGATACGCAGTATTTT
CDR3aa: CATSRGQGIDTQYF
j_gene: TRBJ2-3
d_gene: TRBD1
v_gene: TRBV15
abundance: -

CDR3nt: TGTGCCACCAGCCCTTGGACTAGCGGGAGGCCTCAACTTTACAATGAGCAGTTCTTC
CDR3aa: CATSPWTSGRPQLYNEQFF
j_gene: TRBJ2-1
d_gene: TRBD2
v_gene: TRBV15
abundance: -

CDR3nt: TGCGCCAGCAGCTTTACTAGCGGGGGCACAGATACGCAGTATTTT
CDR3aa: CASSFTSGGTDTQYF
j_gene: TRBJ2-3
d_gene: TRBD2
v_gene: TRBV5-1
abundance: -

CDR3nt: TGTGCCAGCAGCGTTAGGACAGGGAACGAAAAACTGTTTTTT
CDR3aa: CASSVRTGNEKLFF
j_gene: TRBJ1-4
d_gene: TRBD1
v_gene: TRBV9
abundance: few

CDR3nt: TGTGCCAGTACGCTAGCGAACCTTCAAAGCTCCTACAATGAGCAGTTCTTC
CDR3aa: CASTLANLQSSYNEQFF
j_gene: TRBJ2-1
d_gene: -
v_gene: TRBV7-9
abundance: few

CDR3nt: TGCGCCAGCAGCTTGGTGGGCGGGAGGGCCAGTTCCTACGAGCAGTACTTC
CDR3aa: CASSLVGGRASSYEQYF
j_gene: TRBJ2-7
d_gene: TRBD2
v_gene: TRBV5-1
abundance: few

CDR3nt: TGTGCCAGCAGCGTAAGTGCGGCCTTAAATCAGCCCCAGCATTTT
CDR3aa: CASSVSAALNQPQHF
j_gene: TRBJ1-5
d_gene: -
v_gene: TRBV9
abundance: -

CDR3nt: TGTGCCAGCAGTGAATGGGGGGGCGGCCGGCCCTACTTC
CDR3aa: CASSEWGGGRPYF
j_gene: TRBJ2-5
d_gene: -
v_gene: TRBV25-1
abundance: -

CDR3nt: TGTGCCAGCAGTGACAGGGGTAGAGAGACCCAGTACTTC
CDR3aa: CASSDRGRETQYF
j_gene: TRBJ2-5
d_gene: -
v_gene: TRBV2
abundance: few

CDR3nt: TGCAGCGCAACGAGGGGAGGGAACACTGAAGCTTTCTTT
CDR3aa: CSATRGGNTEAFF
j_gene: TRBJ1-1
d_gene: -
v_gene: TRBV29-1
abundance: once

CDR3nt: TGTGCCTGGAGTGTACTCACGGAAGCTTTCTTT
CDR3aa: CAWSVLTEAFF
j_gene: TRBJ1-1
d_gene: -
v_gene: TRBV30
abundance: -

CDR3nt: TGTGCCAGCAGCCCATCGCCGACTAGAACCTCCTACGAGCAGTACTTC
CDR3aa: CASSPSPTRTSYEQYF
j_gene: TRBJ2-7
d_gene: -
v_gene: TRBV7-3
abundance: -

CDR3nt: TGTGCCAGCAGCCCCAACTCCTACGAGCAGTACTTC
CDR3aa: CASSPNSYEQYF
j_gene: TRBJ2-7
d_gene: -
v_gene: TRBV7-2
abundance: -

CDR3nt: TGTGCCAGCAGCTTGGCCGGGACTACCGACACTGAAGCTTTCTTT
CDR3aa: CASSLAGTTDTEAFF
j_gene: TRBJ1-1
d_gene: -
v_gene: TRBV5-4
abundance: -

CDR3nt: TGTGCCAGCTCCACAGGCGCAGATACGCAGTATTTT
CDR3aa: CASSTGADTQYF
j_gene: TRBJ2-3
d_gene: -
v_gene: TRBV18
abundance: once

CDR3nt: TGTGCCAGCAGCTTTGGCGGGGGACAGGGAAACACTGAAGCTTTCTTT
CDR3aa: CASSFGGGQGNTEAFF
j_gene: TRBJ1-1
d_gene: TRBD1
v_gene: TRBV5-5
abundance: -

CDR3nt: TGTGCCATCAGTCCAGTGGGACTAGCGGGAGGGCCAATAGATACGCAGTATTTT
CDR3aa: CAISPVGLAGGPIDTQYF
j_gene: TRBJ2-3
d_gene: TRBD2
v_gene: TRBV10-3
abundance: -

CDR3nt: TGTGCCAGCAGCCGTACTCCCAGGGGCGAGCAGTACTTC
CDR3aa: CASSRTPRGEQYF
j_gene: TRBJ2-7
d_gene: -
v_gene: TRBV7-3
abundance: -

CDR3nt: TGCGCCAGCAGAGCCGGACAGGGGACCTTCTACGAGCAGTACTTC
CDR3aa: CASRAGQGTFYEQYF
j_gene: TRBJ2-7
d_gene: TRBD1
v_gene: TRBV10-2
abundance: -

CDR3nt: TGCAGCGTTGAACGGTACAGGGGAGATGGCTACACCTTC
CDR3aa: CSVERYRGDGYTF
j_gene: TRBJ1-2
d_gene: TRBD1
v_gene: TRBV29-1
abundance: -

CDR3nt: TGTGCCAGTAGAGAAGACAGGAGTAGCACCGGGGAGCTGTTTTTT
CDR3aa: CASREDRSSTGELFF
j_gene: TRBJ2-2
d_gene: -
v_gene: TRBV19
abundance: -

CDR3nt: TGTGCCAGCAGTTTATACAGGAACACTGAAGCTTTCTTT
CDR3aa: CASSLYRNTEAFF
j_gene: TRBJ1-1
d_gene: -
v_gene: TRBV28
abundance: -

CDR3nt: TGTGCCAGCAGTCCCCTACAGGGAAGTAGCAATCAGCCCCAGCATTTT
CDR3aa: CASSPLQGSSNQPQHF
j_gene: TRBJ1-5
d_gene: -
v_gene: TRBV27
abundance: -

CDR3nt: TGCAGCGTTGAGGACACGTCCTACGAGCAGTACTTC
CDR3aa: CSVEDTSYEQYF
j_gene: TRBJ2-7
d_gene: -
v_gene: TRBV29-1
abundance: -

CDR3nt: TGTGCCAGCAGCTTAGGGGCCGGGAGGAACACCGGGGAGCTGTTTTTT
CDR3aa: CASSLGAGRNTGELFF
j_gene: TRBJ2-2
d_gene: -
v_gene: TRBV7-2
abundance: once

CDR3nt: TGTGCCAGCAGTAGACAGAGCAATCAGCCCCAGCATTTT
CDR3aa: CASSRQSNQPQHF
j_gene: TRBJ1-5
d_gene: -
v_gene: TRBV2
abundance: -

CDR3nt: TGTGCCTGGAGTGGGGACAGGGGAGAGACCCAGTACTTC
CDR3aa: CAWSGDRGETQYF
j_gene: TRBJ2-5
d_gene: TRBD1
v_gene: TRBV30
abundance: -

CDR3nt: TGCGCCAGCAGCCTGTATTCCGGGGGAACTTTCACCGGGGAGCTGTTTTTT
CDR3aa: CASSLYSGGTFTGELFF
j_gene: TRBJ2-2
d_gene: -
v_gene: TRBV4-1
abundance: -

CDR3nt: TGTGCCTGGAGTCAGGACAGAAACTATGGCTACACCTTC
CDR3aa: CAWSQDRNYGYTF
j_gene: TRBJ1-2
d_gene: -
v_gene: TRBV30
abundance: once

CDR3nt: TGTGCCAGCAGCTTACTCACCGCGGACAGGGTAGCCAAAAACATTCAGTACTTC
CDR3aa: CASSLLTADRVAKNIQYF
j_gene: TRBJ2-4
d_gene: TRBD1
v_gene: TRBV5-5
abundance: -

CDR3nt: TGCGCCAGCAGCCCTGTAGCCGGGGAGTTCAATGAGCAGTTCTTC
CDR3aa: CASSPVAGEFNEQFF
j_gene: TRBJ2-1
d_gene: -
v_gene: TRBV4-3
abundance: -

CDR3nt: TGTGCCAGCAGCTTGGCGCCTGGGCAATTCTCTGGAAACACCATATATTTT
CDR3aa: CASSLAPGQFSGNTIYF
j_gene: TRBJ1-3
d_gene: -
v_gene: TRBV5-5
abundance: -

CDR3nt: TGTGCCAGCAGTTACTCCGACAAAGCGACCCAGTACTTC
CDR3aa: CASSYSDKATQYF
j_gene: TRBJ2-5
d_gene: -
v_gene: TRBV6-5
abundance: -

CDR3nt: TGTGCCAGCAGCTGGCGGAGCACAGATACGCAGTATTTT
CDR3aa: CASSWRSTDTQYF
j_gene: TRBJ2-3
d_gene: -
v_gene: TRBV13
abundance: -

CDR3nt: TGTGCCAGCAGCCGTAAAAGCACAGATACGCAGTATTTT
CDR3aa: CASSRKSTDTQYF
j_gene: TRBJ2-3
d_gene: -
v_gene: TRBV7-2
abundance: few

CDR3nt: TGCGCCAGCAGCTTGGTGCCAGGGTCTGGGGCCAACGTCCTGACTTTC
CDR3aa: CASSLVPGSGANVLTF
j_gene: TRBJ2-6
d_gene: -
v_gene: TRBV5-1
abundance: few

CDR3nt: TGCGCCAGCAGGCCGGGACTAGCGGTTTACGAGCAGTACTTC
CDR3aa: CASRPGLAVYEQYF
j_gene: TRBJ2-7
d_gene: TRBD2
v_gene: TRBV5-1
abundance: few

CDR3nt: TGTTCCAGCAGCTTAGAGAGCTACGAGCAGTACTTC
CDR3aa: CSSSLESYEQYF
j_gene: TRBJ2-7
d_gene: -
v_gene: TRBV7-9
abundance: -

CDR3nt: TGTGCCAGCGAACAGACTAGCAACGAGCAGTACTTC
CDR3aa: CASEQTSNEQYF
j_gene: TRBJ2-7
d_gene: TRBD2
v_gene: TRBV2
abundance: few

CDR3nt: TGCAGTGCGGACTTGACCGGCCCCGGCACTGAAGCTTTCTTT
CDR3aa: CSADLTGPGTEAFF
j_gene: TRBJ1-1
d_gene: -
v_gene: TRBV29-1
abundance: -

CDR3nt: TGCGCCAGCAGTCAATCGCGCCCCAGGGGGACTCCTGGAAACACCATATATTTT
CDR3aa: CASSQSRPRGTPGNTIYF
j_gene: TRBJ1-3
d_gene: TRBD1
v_gene: TRBV23-1
abundance: few

CDR3nt: TGTGCCAGCTCTACCGGGACAGTCTACGAGCAGTACTTC
CDR3aa: CASSTGTVYEQYF
j_gene: TRBJ2-7
d_gene: TRBD1
v_gene: TRBV18
abundance: -

CDR3nt: TGTGCCAGTAGTTCGGACAGAGACACTGAAGCTTTCTTT
CDR3aa: CASSSDRDTEAFF
j_gene: TRBJ1-1
d_gene: -
v_gene: TRBV19
abundance: -

CDR3nt: TGTGCCAGCAGCCTCTCCCGGGGTTATAGCAATCAGCCCCAGCATTTT
CDR3aa: CASSLSRGYSNQPQHF
j_gene: TRBJ1-5
d_gene: -
v_gene: TRBV5-6
abundance: -

CDR3nt: TGTGCCAGCAGACTCAACAGGGGGAACTATGGCTACACCTTC
CDR3aa: CASRLNRGNYGYTF
j_gene: TRBJ1-2
d_gene: TRBD1
v_gene: TRBV6-6
abundance: once

CDR3nt: TGCGCCAGCAGCATCCGGGACTCGACTTCCTACGAGCAGTACTTC
CDR3aa: CASSIRDSTSYEQYF
j_gene: TRBJ2-7
d_gene: -
v_gene: TRBV4-1
abundance: -

CDR3nt: TGTGCCAGCAGCCAACTAGATATCTACGAGCAGTACTTC
CDR3aa: CASSQLDIYEQYF
j_gene: TRBJ2-7
d_gene: -
v_gene: TRBV28
abundance: -

CDR3nt: TGTGCCAGCAGTTTTGACAGGTTCGGCGCTGAAGCTTTCTTT
CDR3aa: CASSFDRFGAEAFF
j_gene: TRBJ1-1
d_gene: -
v_gene: TRBV6-4
abundance: few